The rows below give T cell receptor beta chains drawn from one sample of a study of cytomegalovirus exposure and HLA in healthy donors. Method: immunoSEQ multiplex PCR; TCRdb's copy keeps in-frame clones and lacks some. The sample includes approximately 97,000 clones, over 65% of them seen just once. Material for sequencing was PBMCs. The receptors were gathered from a middle-aged man in good health and CMV-seronegative. Both conserved end residues are part of each CDR3. D genes are given only for firm matches. Expanded clones are given a class, and other clones once, few, many or no size at all.

j_call d_call clone_size cdr3_length v_call cdr3_aa cdr3_nt
TRBJ1-2 TRBD1 - 12 TRBV7-9 CATVQGAHGYTF TGTGCCACCGTTCAGGGGGCCCATGGCTACACCTTC
TRBJ1-2 TRBD1 - 17 TRBV19 CASSQDRGSNHYYGYTF TGTGCCAGTAGTCAGGACAGGGGATCGAACCACTATTATGGCTACACCTTC
TRBJ1-2 - - 12 TRBV6-5 CASSRQPNGYTF TGTGCCAGCAGTCGACAGCCGAATGGCTACACCTTC
TRBJ1-1 - - 15 TRBV7-9 CASSVPGRGRTEAFF TGTGCCAGCAGCGTCCCGGGACGAGGGAGGACTGAAGCTTTCTTT
TRBJ1-4 - once 13 TRBV13 CASSFRGNEKLFF TGTGCCAGCAGCTTTCGGGGTAATGAAAAACTGTTTTTT
TRBJ1-1 - - 14 TRBV9 CASSLGTILVEAFF TGTGCCAGCAGCCTTGGGACAATCCTCGTTGAAGCTTTCTTT
TRBJ2-3 - - 12 TRBV2 CASSGGVDTQYF TGTGCCAGCAGTGGCGGGGTGGATACGCAGTATTTT
TRBJ1-2 - - 12 TRBV9 CASSVYFDGYTF TGTGCCAGCAGCGTATACTTCGATGGCTACACCTTC
TRBJ2-7 TRBD2 - 14 TRBV4-1 CASSQVAGDYEQYF TGCGCCAGCAGCCAGGTAGCGGGGGACTACGAGCAGTACTTC
TRBJ2-3 TRBD2 few 13 TRBV5-4 CASRRLAADTQYF TGTGCCAGCAGACGACTAGCGGCAGATACGCAGTATTTT
TRBJ2-5 TRBD2 - 15 TRBV6-6 CASSYGRGGQETQYF TGTGCCAGCAGTTACGGGAGGGGAGGCCAAGAGACCCAGTACTTC
TRBJ1-5 - - 14 TRBV11-2 CASSLDGVDQPQHF TGTGCCAGCAGCTTAGACGGTGTGGATCAGCCCCAGCATTTT
TRBJ2-4 - - 15 TRBV19 CASSHWDKLKNIQYF TGTGCCAGTAGTCATTGGGACAAGTTAAAAAACATTCAGTACTTC
TRBJ1-2 - - 14 TRBV7-9 CASSYAQGNYGYTF TGTGCCAGCAGCTACGCGCAGGGAAACTATGGCTACACCTTC
TRBJ1-5 - - 16 TRBV27 CASSLYDRSSNQPQHF TGTGCCAGCAGTTTATATGACAGGAGTAGCAATCAGCCCCAGCATTTT
TRBJ2-5 TRBD1 - 14 TRBV5-1 CASSTGQGAETQYF TGCGCCAGCAGCACGGGACAGGGGGCGGAGACCCAGTACTTC
TRBJ2-7 - once 15 TRBV7-2 CASSLAGGSSYEQYF TGTGCCAGCAGCCTCGCAGGGGGGAGCTCCTACGAGCAGTACTTC
TRBJ1-3 TRBD1 - 17 TRBV19 CASSPRQGLYSGNTIYF TGTGCCAGTAGTCCGAGACAGGGCCTTTACTCTGGAAACACCATATATTTT
TRBJ2-7 - - 12 TRBV27 CASSAQSLEQYF TGTGCCAGCAGTGCGCAATCCCTCGAGCAGTACTTC
TRBJ2-3 - once 11 TRBV9 CASTPADTQYF TGTGCCAGCACCCCGGCAGATACGCAGTATTTT
TRBJ2-7 - - 15 TRBV7-9 CASSWGLRSSYEQYF TGTGCCAGCAGCTGGGGCCTGCGGAGCTCCTACGAGCAGTACTTC
TRBJ2-5 TRBD2 - 15 TRBV9 CASSVSGGNQETQYF TGTGCCAGCAGCGTCAGCGGGGGGAACCAAGAGACCCAGTACTTC
TRBJ1-1 - once 14 TRBV10-1 CASSLDSSNTEAFF TGCGCCAGCAGCTTGGACAGCTCGAACACTGAAGCTTTCTTT
TRBJ2-5 TRBD2 few 14 TRBV9 CASSAGGGRETQYF TGTGCCAGCAGCGCGGGGGGGGGCCGAGAGACCCAGTACTTC
TRBJ1-2 - - 13 TRBV19 CASSMVPSGGYTF TGTGCCAGTAGTATGGTTCCCTCCGGTGGCTACACCTTC
TRBJ1-5 TRBD1 - 14 TRBV2 CASSRTGFFQPQHF TGTGCCAGCAGTCGGACAGGGTTTTTTCAGCCCCAGCATTTT
TRBJ2-3 TRBD2 - 19 TRBV9 CASSVGILAGGPSTDTQYF TGTGCCAGCAGCGTCGGGATACTAGCGGGGGGGCCTTCGACAGATACGCAGTATTTT
TRBJ1-1 - - 13 TRBV18 CASSRGSEGEAFF TGTGCCAGCTCACGCGGCAGCGAGGGCGAAGCTTTCTTT
TRBJ2-7 - - 13 TRBV6-6 CASSYELPYEQYF TGTGCCAGCAGTTATGAACTTCCCTACGAGCAGTACTTC
TRBJ2-1 - - 12 TRBV5-1 CASSELAGEQFF TGCGCCAGCAGCGAACTAGCCGGAGAGCAGTTCTTC
TRBJ2-7 - - 11 TRBV13 CASSLGGQSYF TGTGCCAGCAGCTTAGGCGGACAATCGTACTTC
TRBJ2-7 - - 14 TRBV9 CASSATGLSYEQYF TGTGCCAGCAGCGCAACCGGGTTATCCTACGAGCAGTACTTC
TRBJ2-7 TRBD1 - 13 TRBV6-5 CASPGQGLGEQYF TGTGCCAGTCCGGGACAGGGACTTGGCGAGCAGTACTTC
TRBJ2-5 TRBD2 - 13 TRBV5-1 CASRPGTRETQYF TGCGCCAGCAGGCCCGGGACTAGAGAGACCCAGTACTTC
TRBJ2-5 TRBD2 once 16 TRBV5-1 CASSLGVTTGGETQYF TGCGCCAGCAGCTTGGGGGTCACCACGGGGGGGGAGACCCAGTACTTC
TRBJ1-6 TRBD1 - 15 TRBV10-1 CASRPGTAQNSPLHF TGCGCCAGCAGGCCAGGGACAGCCCAAAATTCACCCCTCCACTTT
TRBJ2-5 TRBD2 - 17 TRBV11-2 CASSLGASGGQQETQYF TGTGCCAGCAGCTTAGGGGCTAGCGGGGGGCAACAAGAGACCCAGTACTTC
TRBJ1-4 - - 15 TRBV6-5 CASREQGLTNEKLFF TGTGCCAGCAGGGAACAGGGCTTGACTAATGAAAAACTGTTTTTT
TRBJ2-1 - few 14 TRBV5-6 CASSFGGPYNEQFF TGTGCCAGCAGCTTCGGGGGGCCCTACAATGAGCAGTTCTTC
TRBJ2-7 - few 15 TRBV5-4 CASSLGGGLYYEQYF TGTGCCAGCAGCTTGGGCGGAGGGCTGTACTACGAGCAGTACTTC
TRBJ2-3 TRBD1 - 13 TRBV7-3 CASSRKGADTQYF TGTGCCAGCAGCCGAAAGGGGGCGGATACGCAGTATTTT
TRBJ2-3 TRBD2 - 13 TRBV29-1 CGPGTSGADTQYF TGCGGACCAGGGACTAGCGGCGCAGATACGCAGTATTTT
TRBJ2-7 - once 14 TRBV27 CASSLGTPTYEQYF TGTGCCAGCAGTTTGGGGACACCTACCTACGAGCAGTACTTC
TRBJ1-6 TRBD1 - 16 TRBV5-1 CASSIGQGAARSPLHF TGCGCCAGCAGCATCGGACAGGGGGCAGCGCGATCACCCCTCCACTTT
TRBJ2-3 - - 13 TRBV29-1 CSVEQTGTDTQYF TGCAGCGTTGAACAAACTGGCACAGATACGCAGTATTTT
TRBJ1-5 TRBD1 - 14 TRBV19 CASSRDRANQPQHF TGTGCCAGTAGTAGAGACAGGGCTAATCAGCCCCAGCATTTT
TRBJ1-5 - few 16 TRBV19 CASSIDFFSSYQPQHF TGTGCCAGTAGTATAGATTTTTTTTCCTCCTATCAGCCCCAGCATTTT
TRBJ2-1 TRBD2 - 15 TRBV4-3 CASSQEGVAGNEQFF TGCGCCAGCAGCCAAGAGGGGGTAGCGGGGAATGAGCAGTTCTTC
TRBJ2-1 TRBD1 - 15 TRBV19 CASRNPGQGGNEQFF TGTGCCTCACGAAACCCGGGACAGGGGGGCAATGAGCAGTTCTTC